Only one count was recorded for the clone carrying this T cell receptor beta chain. V was shortened by 7 bases and J by 6 bases, with 16 bases between the two germline ends. The CDR3 runs to 13 residues. Assay: immunoSEQ multiplex PCR; the TCRdb copy retains only in-frame clones and omits some. The table has 150,000 to 250,000 clones, about nine tenths seen once. This sample was taken from a study of blood T cell repertoires in COVID-19. This chain links TRBV12-3 or TRBV12-4 with TRBJ2-7; tentative D call: TRBD2 (5 bases). The specimen sequenced was PBMCs or T cells enriched from blood (not recorded which). The clonotype comes from a woman younger than 45 who had recovered from COVID-19. CDR3 bases: TGTGCCAGCACCGGAGGAGCACGGTTCGAGCAGTACTTC. Protein product: CASTGGARFEQYF.